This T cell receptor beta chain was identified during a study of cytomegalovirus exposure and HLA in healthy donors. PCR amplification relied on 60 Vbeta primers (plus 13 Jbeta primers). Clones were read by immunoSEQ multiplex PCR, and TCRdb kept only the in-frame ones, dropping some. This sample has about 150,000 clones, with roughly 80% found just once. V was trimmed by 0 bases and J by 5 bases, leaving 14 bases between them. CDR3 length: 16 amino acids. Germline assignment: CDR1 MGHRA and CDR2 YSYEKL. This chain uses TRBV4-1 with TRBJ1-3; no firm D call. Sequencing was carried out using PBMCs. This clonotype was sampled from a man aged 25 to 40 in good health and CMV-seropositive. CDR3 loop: CASSQDPEGWRNTIYF. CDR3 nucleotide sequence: TGCGCCAGCAGCCAAGATCCAGAGGGTTGGAGAAACACCATATATTTT.